The clone carrying this T cell receptor (beta chain) appeared a single time. Its antigen is as yet unknown. CDR1 is KGHSH, CDR2 LQKENI, per germline. V was pared by 6 bases and J by 4 bases, with 16 bases between. The CDR3 runs 16 residues. The data stem from a study of cytomegalovirus exposure and HLA in healthy donors. Findings of the study overall: Reportedly, diagnosis of cytomegalovirus status by the classifier showed high specificity and sensitivity. TCR clusters originating in the first cohort tended to co-occur in the roughly 120 validation repertoires, according to a later analysis. Investigators reported more than 150 TCR beta chains as tied to cytomegalovirus.

Assay: immunoSEQ multiplex PCR; the TCRdb copy retains only in-frame clones and omits some. The sample has some 130,000 clones; approximately 84% are singletons. This rearrangement joins TRBV18 to TRBJ1-6; possibly TRBD1 for D (5 bases). This clonotype was obtained from a man younger than 45 in good health and CMV-seropositive. The specimen was PBMCs. CDR3 sequence reads: CASSLVSGIYNSPLHF. The CDR3 DNA is TGTGCCAGCTCTCTCGTCTCAGGGATATATAATTCACCCCTCCACTTT.